Below are 19 T cell receptor beta chains sequenced from a single sample in a study of T cell changes during pregnancy in multiple sclerosis. The repertoire was sequenced with immunoSEQ multiplex PCR; TCRdb's copy has only in-frame clones and lacks some. The data show 85,000 to 130,000 clones, about nine tenths seen once. The sequencing here drew on peripheral blood, taken after pregnancy. The receptors derive from a female donor with multiple sclerosis, enrolled in a pregnancy study.

The rearrangement joins TRBV15 to TRBJ2-1; 8 nucleotides line up with TRBD1. Per the germline V gene, CDR1 is LNHNV and CDR2 is YYDKDF (reference sequence). V trimming: 2 bases; J trimming: 5 bases; junction bases outside the gene matches: 8. The CDR3 contains 16 residues. The CDR3 protein is CATSRPGQGPNNEQFF. The CDR3 DNA is TGTGCCACCAGCAGACCCGGACAGGGACCAAACAATGAGCAGTTCTTC.

The chain combines TRBV30 with TRBJ2-7, with 7 bases that match TRBD1. The CDR3 contains 15 residues. Germline V gives CDR1 GTSNPN, CDR2 SVGIG (reference sequence). J gave up 2 bases and V 3 bases, and 10 bases lay outside the gene matches. The CDR3 loop reads CAWRGTAPITYEQYF. The CDR3 DNA reads as TGTGCCTGGAGGGGGACAGCCCCGATAACCTACGAGCAGTACTTC. Full variable domain (outside the CDR3, taken from reference TRBV30 and TRBJ2-7): SQTIHQWPATLVQPVGSPLSLECTVEGTSNPNLYWYRQAAGRGLQLLFYSVGIGQISSEVPQNLSASRPQDRQFILSSKKLLLSDSGFYLCAWRGTAPITYEQYFGPGTRLTVT.

This chain connects TRBV18 to TRBJ2-2; TRBD2 aligns across 14 bases. Trimming at V came to 1 base and at J to 4 bases, leaving 2 bases not matched to a gene. Germline V gene data show CDR1 as KGHSH and CDR2 as LQKENI. This CDR3 is built from 17 residues. The CDR3 coding sequence is TGTGCCAGCTCACCACTCGGGACTAGCGGGAGCACCGGGGAGCTGTTTTTT. Its protein product is CASSPLGTSGSTGELFF.

This chain joins TRBV5-5 and TRBJ1-1, with a tentative D call TRBD1 (5 bases). The CDR3 contains 13 residues. Germline V gene data show CDR1 as SGHKS and CDR2 as YYEKEE (reference sequence). The V end lost 3 bases, the J end lost 1 base, and 7 bases lay between the germline ends. The CDR3 region is CASSWGGNTEAFF. The DNA of the CDR3 is TGTGCCAGCAGCTGGGGGGGGAACACTGAAGCTTTCTTT.

The chain employs TRBV19 and TRBJ2-2; possible D gene TRBD2, 5 bases. The CDR3 covers 16 residues. Per the germline V gene, CDR1 is LNHDA and CDR2 is SQIVND (reference sequence). The V end was cut by 6 bases, the J end by 3 bases, with 17 bases between. The CDR3 region has the DNA TGTGCCAGTAGGAAGCGGAGGACGGCGGACACCGGGGAGCTGTTTTTT. It codes for CASRKRRTADTGELFF.

The genes are TRBV6-5 and TRBJ2-7, with 7 nucleotides matching TRBD1. The ends lost 5 bases at V and 2 bases at J; junction bases unmatched: 9. The CDR3 has 15 amino acids. Germline CDR1 reads MNHEY; CDR2 reads SVGAGI. For the CDR3, the DNA is TGTGCCAGCAGTACGGGTGGGACAGTAGCCTACGAGCAGTACTTC. Translating gives CASSTGGTVAYEQYF.

This chain connects TRBV6-1 to TRBJ1-2; D may be TRBD1 (5 bases). This CDR3 has 17 residues. Trimming left V 1 base short and J 5 bases short, with 20 bases between. Per the germline V gene, CDR1 is MNHNS and CDR2 is SASEGT. The CDR3 nucleotides read TGTGCCAGCAGTGAAGGTTTTGGGGCCCCGGGGGGATATGGCTACACCTTC. Translation gives CASSEGFGAPGGYGYTF.

The chain combines TRBV15 with TRBJ2-5, with D possibly being TRBD1 (5 bases). The last part of the DNA fits TRBJ2-7 better; the J call may be wrong. Germline V lookup: CDR1 LNHNV, CDR2 YYDKDF (reference sequence). This CDR3 has 13 amino acids. The DNA of the CDR3 is TGTGCCACCAGCAGAGATTGGGGCCACGAGCAGTACTTC. Amino acids: CATSRDWGHEQYF.

This clone showed up just a few times. The sample carries other DNA sequences with the same CDR3. This chain connects TRBV7-9 to TRBJ1-6, with D unclear. The germline gives CDR1 SEHNR, CDR2 FQNEAQ (reference sequence). CDR3 size: 15 residues. Trimming removed 4 bases at V and 8 bases at J, with 15 bases between. CDR3 nucleotides: TGTGCCAGCAGCTCCCGCGCGGGAGGTGATTCACCCCTCCACTTT. This codes for CASSSRAGGDSPLHF. Looking up the rest from reference TRBV7-9 and TRBJ1-6 gives the full variable domain: DTGVSQNPRHKITKRGQNVTFRCDPISEHNRLYWYRQTLGQGPEFLTYFQNEAQLEKSRLLSDRFSAERPKGSFSTLEIQRTEQGDSAMYLCASSSRAGGDSPLHFGNGTRLTVT.

The chain employs TRBV20-1 and TRBJ1-1; 9 nucleotides line up with TRBD1. This CDR3 spans 11 amino acids. Germline values: CDR1 DFQATT, CDR2 SNEGSKA (reference sequence). V was clipped by 5 bases and J by 8 bases; unmatched bases: 3. The CDR3 reads CSAGDRGEAFF. The CDR3 DNA reads as TGCAGTGCTGGCGACAGGGGGGAAGCTTTCTTT.

This clone was detected once. J is TRBJ1-2 and V is TRBV4-1; 7 bases are shared with TRBD1. Germline V gene sequence: CDR1 MGHRA, CDR2 YSYEKL. This CDR3 is built from 13 residues. Trimming cost V 5 bases and J 4 bases; bases outside gene matches: 4. The CDR3 DNA follows: TGCGCCAGCAGCAAACAGGGGCTCTATGGCTACACCTTC. It translates to CASSKQGLYGYTF.

The chain recombines TRBV9 with TRBJ2-3; the match to TRBD2 covers 11 bases. CDR3 length equals 17 residues. Per the germline V gene, CDR1 is SGDLS and CDR2 is YYNGEE. V lost 3 bases to trimming and J lost 5 bases; unmatched junction nucleotides: 11. CDR3 bases: TGTGCCAGCAGCGGAGATACTAGCGGGAGAGTCGAAGATACGCAGTATTTT. It is translated as CASSGDTSGRVEDTQYF.

This clone is a singleton in its sample. J is TRBJ1-5 and V is TRBV2; D remains unclear. The CDR3 sequence is 15 residues long. Germline V gene sequence: CDR1 SNHLY, CDR2 FYNNEI. Between the trimmed V and J ends, which lost 4 bases and 2 bases, there was a span of 12 bases. The CDR3 DNA follows: TGTGCCAGCAGTGGTCGGGGAGATGGCAATCAGCCCCAGCATTTT. Its translation is CASSGRGDGNQPQHF.

This clone was detected only once. The chain uses TRBV5-4 and TRBJ2-2; 8 bases match TRBD2. The V gene's germline CDR1 is SGHNT and CDR2 YYREEE (reference sequence). Unmatched junction bases numbered 5, after V lost 4 bases and J lost 0 bases. The CDR3 extends over 16 amino acids. For the CDR3, the DNA is TGTGCCAGCAGCGCGGGAGGCAGATCGAACACCGGGGAGCTGTTTTTT. Translated: CASSAGGRSNTGELFF. The full variable domain, with the rest looked up from reference TRBV5-4 and TRBJ2-2, is ETGVTQSPTHLIKTRGQQVTLRCSSQSGHNTVSWYQQALGQGPQFIFQYYREEENGRGNFPPRFSGLQFPNYSSELNVNALELDDSALYLCASSAGGRSNTGELFFGEGSRLTVL.

The chain joins TRBV19 to TRBJ1-1; TRBD1 is a possible D gene (6 bases). The germline V gene has CDR1 LNHDA and CDR2 SQIVND (reference sequence). The V and J ends lost 2 bases and 5 bases respectively, with 12 bases between them. The CDR3 has 14 residues. The CDR3 bases are TGTGCCAGTAGTATAAGACAGGATAAGACTGAAGCTTTCTTT. Residues: CASSIRQDKTEAFF.

The chain carries TRBV9 and TRBJ2-5; 10 bases are shared with TRBD1. CDR1 and CDR2 from the germline V gene are SGDLS and YYNGEE. CDR3 length: 15 amino acids. V was clipped by 3 bases and J by 5 bases; unmatched bases: 7. As DNA, the CDR3 is TGTGCCAGCAGCGCGAGCGGGACAGGGGAGGAGACCCAGTACTTC. Amino acids: CASSASGTGEETQYF.

J is TRBJ2-5 and V is TRBV6-5, with D possibly being TRBD2 (6 bases). Per germline, CDR1 MNHEY and CDR2 SVGAGI. V was pared by 6 bases and J by 2 bases, with 13 bases between. The CDR3 totals 14 residues. The CDR3 region is CASSAAGFQETQYF. For the CDR3, the DNA is TGTGCCAGCAGCGCTGCGGGGTTTCAAGAGACCCAGTACTTC.

This chain connects TRBV7-8 to TRBJ2-4, with D possibly matching TRBD1 (6 bases). Germline loops: CDR1 SGHVS, CDR2 FQNEAQ. CDR3 length: 16 residues. Trimming took off 5 bases at V and 8 bases at J, with 22 bases between the two ends. The CDR3 spells CASSPTRDRRLYIQYF. The CDR3 region has the DNA TGTGCCAGCAGCCCTACCCGCGACAGGCGGTTATACATTCAGTACTTC. The whole variable domain, filled in from reference TRBV7-8 and TRBJ2-4, reads GAGVSQSPRYKVAKRGQDVALRCDPISGHVSLFWYQQALGQGPEFLTYFQNEAQLDKSGLPSDRFFAERPEGSVSTLKIQRTQQEDSAVYLCASSPTRDRRLYIQYFGAGTRLSVL.

The chain employs TRBV9 and TRBJ2-1; 8 bases align to TRBD1. CDR1 and CDR2 (germline): SGDLS, YYNGEE. Trimming cost V 0 bases and J 0 bases; bases outside gene matches: 11. This CDR3 has 19 residues. CDR3 DNA sequence: TGTGCCAGCAGCGTAGTGGCAGGGGGCCAACCCAGCTCCTACAATGAGCAGTTCTTC. Protein product: CASSVVAGGQPSSYNEQFF.